These 10 T cell receptor beta chains originate from one sample sequenced in a study of blood T cell repertoires in COVID-19. Assay: immunoSEQ multiplex PCR; the TCRdb copy retains only in-frame clones and omits some. The sample records about 160,000 clones, approximately 88% being singletons. Sequenced sample: peripheral blood. The receptors shown here come from a woman older than 75 with active or convalescent COVID-19.

This sequence joins TRBV10-2 and TRBJ1-4; D uncertain. The CDR3 is made up of 14 amino acids. The V gene's germline CDR1 is WSHSY and CDR2 SAAADI. V gave up 6 bases and J gave up 0 bases, with 8 bases separating them. Here the CDR3 reads CASRATSTNEKLFF. The CDR3 DNA is TGCGCCAGCAGAGCGACTTCAACTAATGAAAAACTGTTTTTT.

The rearrangement joins TRBV5-1 to TRBJ2-2; perhaps TRBD1 as D (5 bases). The germline CDR1 and CDR2 sequences are SGHRS and YFSETQ. The CDR3 consists of 14 residues. Deletions cut 4 bases from V and 2 bases from J, with 9 bases between. The CDR3 sequence: CASSLTVNTGELFF. CDR3 DNA: TGCGCCAGCAGCCTGACAGTTAACACCGGGGAGCTGTTTTTT.

The chain's CDR3 is CASSAWDRVYNEQFF. The CDR3 DNA is TGTGCCAGCAGCGCTTGGGACAGGGTCTACAATGAGCAGTTCTTC. This chain links TRBV7-9 with TRBJ2-1, with 9 bases identical to TRBD1. The CDR3 sequence is 15 residues long. V lost 5 bases, J lost 3 bases, and 5 bases stayed unmatched. Germline V CDR1 and CDR2: SEHNR, FQNEAQ (reference sequence).

The rearrangement joins TRBV27 to TRBJ2-1, with no clear D. V shed 2 bases and J shed 1 base, with 3 bases lying between them. Germline loops: CDR1 MNHEY, CDR2 SMNVEV (reference sequence). The CDR3 spans 13 residues. CDR3 sequence (DNA): TGTGCCAGCAGTTTACAGTCCTACAATGAGCAGTTCTTC. Translation gives CASSLQSYNEQFF.

This chain links TRBV11-2 with TRBJ2-1, with 10 positions matching TRBD2. Germline V gene sequence: CDR1 SGHAT, CDR2 FQNNGV. The CDR3 consists of 14 residues. Trimming at V came to 5 bases and at J to 9 bases, leaving 7 bases not matched to a gene. This chain's CDR3 is CASSRISGGIEQFF. The CDR3 bases are TGTGCCAGCAGCAGGATTAGCGGGGGGATTGAGCAGTTCTTC.

The rearrangement links TRBV18 to TRBJ2-5; D not certain. CDR1 and CDR2 from the germline V gene are KGHSH and LQKENI. Trimming left V 3 bases short and J 2 bases short, with 4 bases between. The CDR3 is 12 residues long. The CDR3 loop reads CASSPKQETQYF. The CDR3, as DNA: TGTGCCAGCTCACCTAAACAAGAGACCCAGTACTTC.

This chain joins TRBV11-3 and TRBJ2-5, with D possibly being TRBD2 (6 bases). Germline assignment: CDR1 SGHNT and CDR2 YENEEA. The CDR3 has 15 amino acids. Trimming took 0 bases from V and 4 from J, leaving 12 bases between them. CDR3 nucleotide sequence: TGTGCCAGCAGCTTAGAGGGTGTGGGGGGAGAGACCCAGTACTTC. Amino acids: CASSLEGVGGETQYF. Supplemented by reference TRBV11-3 and TRBJ2-5, the full variable domain reads EAGVVQSPRYKIIEKKQPVAFWCNPISGHNTLYWYLQNLGQGPELLIRYENEEAVDDSQLPKDRFSAERLKGVDSTLKIQPAELGDSAVYLCASSLEGVGGETQYFGPGTRLLVL.

CDR3 region: CASSFGDSYTEAFF. The CDR3 DNA is TGTGCCAGCAGCTTCGGGGATTCCTACACTGAAGCTTTCTTT. V and J are TRBV7-9 and TRBJ1-1; no clear D. The CDR3 sequence is 14 residues long. Looked up from germline, CDR1 is SEHNR and CDR2 is FQNEAQ (reference sequence). The germline V and J ends were trimmed by 3 bases and 3 bases, with 11 bases remaining between them.

This clone appeared once. This sequence joins TRBV7-2 and TRBJ1-3; D is unclear. Trimming cost V 5 bases and J 0 bases, with 14 bases left between them. Germline assignment: CDR1 SGHTA and CDR2 FQGNSA. The CDR3 extends over 16 amino acids. The CDR3 loop reads CASSLPLLSSGNTIYF. CDR3 sequence (DNA): TGTGCCAGCAGCCTTCCCTTGCTTAGCTCTGGAAACACCATATATTTT.

The chain is built from TRBV6-6 and TRBJ1-2; D is possibly TRBD1 (6 bases). V lost 7 bases to trimming and J lost 4 bases, with 13 bases between them. The CDR3 contains 13 residues. Germline CDR1 MNHNY, CDR2 SVGAGI (reference sequence). The CDR3 DNA is TGTGCCAGCACCCCGGGGGGGGCCTATGGCTACACCTTC. The encoded protein is CASTPGGAYGYTF.